These 31 T cell receptor beta chains were sequenced from one sample in a study of technical replicates of blood from a handful of donors. Produced via immunoSEQ multiplex PCR; TCRdb's table is partial and in-frame only. In the table there are 56,000 or so clones, roughly 95% of which are singletons. Specimen: PBMCs. The source of these receptors is a human donor in good health. Some clones in this sample may be carry-over from other donors' samples.

The rearrangement joins TRBV7-9 to TRBJ1-3; D gene ambiguous. The V and J ends lost 2 bases and 0 bases respectively, with 11 bases between them. From germline, CDR1 is SEHNR and CDR2 FQNEAQ (reference sequence). The CDR3 sequence is 16 residues long. The CDR3 region has the DNA TGTGCCAGCAGCTTAACATCAGGCCCCTCTGGAAACACCATATATTTT. Residues: CASSLTSGPSGNTIYF.

This clone has a single count. The chain carries TRBV2 and TRBJ1-4; the D gene is possibly TRBD1 (6 bases). The length of the CDR3 is 15 residues. Germline V gene data show CDR1 as SNHLY and CDR2 as FYNNEI. The ends were cut back, 2 bases at V and 0 bases at J, with 7 bases in the middle. The CDR3: CASSERTATNEKLFF. CDR3 DNA sequence: TGTGCCAGCAGTGAAAGGACAGCAACTAATGAAAAACTGTTTTTT.

The V gene is TRBV5-3, the J gene TRBJ2-3; D is unresolved. TRBV5-3 has ORF status, its function being uncertain. V dropped 6 bases and J dropped 1 base, with 9 bases sitting between them. The CDR3 is 13 residues long. The CDR3: CARTPCGTDTQYF. The CDR3, as DNA: TGTGCCAGAACCCCCTGTGGCACAGATACGCAGTATTTT.

The chain couples TRBV6-1 to TRBJ1-5; a possible D gene is TRBD1 (6 bases). This CDR3 contains 14 residues. CDR1 and CDR2 from the germline V gene are MNHNS and SASEGT. Trimming left V 2 bases short and J 3 bases short, with 8 bases between. CDR3 nucleotides: TGTGCCAGCAGTGAATACAGGGACAATCAGCCCCAGCATTTT. Translating it yields CASSEYRDNQPQHF.

This chain joins TRBV7-9 and TRBJ2-1, with 8 nucleotides matching TRBD2. CDR1 is SEHNR, CDR2 FQNEAQ, per germline (reference sequence). After removal of 7 bases from V and 3 bases from J, the junction contained 5 bases not matched to a gene. The CDR3 totals 14 residues. The CDR3 loop is CASTRLAHYNEQFF. CDR3 sequence (DNA): TGTGCCAGCACCCGACTAGCGCACTACAATGAGCAGTTCTTC.

The V call is TRBV19, the J call TRBJ1-6; D is ambiguous. Germline values: CDR1 LNHDA, CDR2 SQIVND (reference sequence). V was clipped by 1 base and J by 9 bases, with 22 bases between them. There are 18 residues in the CDR3. DNA for the CDR3: TGTGCCAGTAGTATAGTACATCAAATGCGGGCGCAAGGTTCACCCCTCCACTTT. Its translation is CASSIVHQMRAQGSPLHF.

The chain combines TRBV11-2 with TRBJ1-1; 7 bases map to TRBD1. Germline trimming cut 5 bases from V and 0 bases from J; bases unmatched to any gene: 9. The CDR3 consists of 16 residues. CDR1 SGHAT and CDR2 FQNNGV come from the germline V gene. The CDR3 sequence: CASSIRDSAMNTEAFF. The CDR3 DNA reads as TGTGCCAGCAGCATAAGGGACAGTGCCATGAACACTGAAGCTTTCTTT.

V gene TRBV27 combines with J gene TRBJ2-7; perhaps TRBD2 as D (6 bases). The CDR3 has 15 amino acids. CDR1 and CDR2 from the germline V gene are MNHEY and SMNVEV (reference sequence). Between the trimmed V and J ends, which lost 6 bases and 0 bases, there was a span of 15 bases. The CDR3 DNA sequence: TGTGCCAGCAGGGAGTGGAGGGCTAGCTCCTACGAGCAGTACTTC. It codes for CASREWRASSYEQYF.

The chain recombines TRBV7-2 with TRBJ1-2; D is possibly TRBD1 (6 bases). Germline CDR1 and CDR2: SGHTA and FQGNSA. CDR3 length equals 14 residues. V shed 6 bases and J shed 8 bases, with 19 bases lying between them. In nucleotides, the CDR3 is TGTGCCAGCAGAAGTACGACAGGATCGAGAGGCTACACCTTC. It yields the protein CASRSTTGSRGYTF.

This chain links TRBV7-3 with TRBJ2-2, with a possible D match to TRBD1 (5 bases). The length of the CDR3 is 13 residues. V was pared by 5 bases and J by 6 bases, with 10 bases between. Germline CDR1 and CDR2: SGHTA and FQGTGA. CDR3 sequence: CASSLQGSGELFF. In nucleotides, the CDR3 is TGTGCCAGCAGCCTCCAGGGTTCCGGGGAGCTGTTTTTT.

The V gene is TRBV5-1, the J gene TRBJ2-5, with 13 bases that match TRBD2. CDR1 and CDR2 from the germline V gene are SGHRS and YFSETQ. The J segment lost 1 base and the V segment lost 4 bases, leaving 7 bases of the junction unmatched. This CDR3 is 17 amino acids long. The CDR3 coding sequence is TGCGCCAGCAGCCTGGGACTAGCGGGGAACCCCCAAGAGACCCAGTACTTC. As protein: CASSLGLAGNPQETQYF.

The sample holds one count of this clone. This sequence joins TRBV5-4 and TRBJ2-6; D is possibly TRBD1 (5 bases). Trimming left V 6 bases short and J 0 bases short, with 10 bases between. The CDR3 contains 15 residues. Per germline, CDR1 SGHNT and CDR2 YYREEE (reference sequence). This chain's CDR3 is CASNQGVSGANVLTF. DNA of the CDR3: TGTGCCAGCAATCAAGGGGTCTCTGGGGCCAACGTCCTGACTTTC.

This clone was picked up one time. The V and J genes are TRBV2 and TRBJ2-5; D gene uncertain. The CDR3 has 15 residues. Per germline, CDR1 SNHLY and CDR2 FYNNEI. With 2 bases removed from V and 2 bases from J, the gap between germline ends came to 12 bases. The CDR3 sequence is CASSETWAGQETQYF. The CDR3, as DNA: TGTGCCAGCAGTGAAACTTGGGCAGGACAAGAGACCCAGTACTTC. Full variable domain (missing parts from reference TRBV2 and TRBJ2-5): EPEVTQTPSHQVTQMGQEVILRCVPISNHLYFYWYRQILGQKVEFLVSFYNNEISEKSEIFDDQFSVERPDGSNFTLKIRSTKLEDSAMYFCASSETWAGQETQYFGPGTRLLVL.

This clone was observed once. The chain uses TRBV6-1 and TRBJ1-6; 7 bases are a match to TRBD1. Germline CDR1 MNHNS, CDR2 SASEGT. J gave up 10 bases and V 6 bases, and 12 bases lay outside the gene matches. The CDR3 sequence is 15 residues long. The CDR3 sequence is CASRVTGQRDSPLHF. CDR3 DNA: TGTGCCAGCAGGGTGACAGGGCAGAGGGACTCACCCCTCCACTTT.

The chain couples TRBV7-8 to TRBJ1-2; D unresolved. V dropped 1 base and J dropped 4 bases, with 10 bases sitting between them. The CDR3 spans 14 residues. The germline CDR1 and CDR2 sequences are SGHVS and FQNEAQ. The CDR3 spells CASSLELGSYGYTF. The CDR3 bases are TGTGCCAGCAGCTTAGAACTGGGCTCCTATGGCTACACCTTC.

The chain uses TRBV27 and TRBJ2-1; D possibly corresponds to TRBD2 (6 bases). Germline V gene data show CDR1 as MNHEY and CDR2 as SMNVEV (reference sequence). Trimming shortened V by 6 bases and J by 11 bases, and 14 bases separated the two germline ends. The CDR3 totals 12 residues. The CDR3 DNA follows: TGTGCCAGCAGCAATAGACTAGGCCAGCAGTTCTTC. Protein product: CASSNRLGQQFF.

This chain links TRBV4-3 with TRBJ2-2; TRBD2 is a possible D gene (6 bases). The germline V gene encodes CDR1 LGHNA and CDR2 YSLEER. CDR3 length equals 18 residues. V lost 0 bases to trimming and J lost 4 bases, with 18 bases between them. The CDR3 DNA is TGCGCCAGCAGCCAAGAGAGGCAGCGGGTCGGAGGCACCGGGGAGCTGTTTTTT. Translation gives CASSQERQRVGGTGELFF.

This rearrangement joins TRBV5-6 to TRBJ1-4; D perhaps matches TRBD1 (6 bases). V was clipped by 4 bases and J by 6 bases, with 16 bases between them. The germline gives CDR1 SGHDT, CDR2 YYEEEE. The CDR3 runs to 15 residues. The CDR3 sequence: CASSRYRVGDEKLFF. The CDR3 bases are TGTGCCAGCAGCCGTTACAGGGTCGGGGATGAAAAACTGTTTTTT. Using reference TRBV5-6 and TRBJ1-4 for the parts outside the CDR3, the full variable domain is DAGVTQSPTHLIKTRGQQVTLRCSPKSGHDTVSWYQQALGQGPQFIFQYYEEEERQRGNFPDRFSGHQFPNYSSELNVNALLLGDSALYLCASSRYRVGDEKLFFGSGTQLSVL.

The V gene is TRBV4-1, the J gene TRBJ2-7, with TRBD1 matching over 8 bases. Germline V CDR1 and CDR2: MGHRA, YSYEKL. The J segment lost 7 bases and the V segment lost 3 bases, leaving 5 bases of the junction unmatched. The CDR3 is 13 amino acids. CDR3 sequence (DNA): TGCGCCAGCAGCCAGGACAGGGCGTCTGAGCAGTACTTC. This encodes CASSQDRASEQYF.

The V gene is TRBV25-1, the J gene TRBJ2-1; 8 nucleotides line up with TRBD2. Per germline, CDR1 MGHDK and CDR2 SYGVNS. The CDR3 consists of 15 residues. V was pared by 2 bases and J by 5 bases, with 5 bases of the junction left unmatched. CDR3 nucleotide sequence: TGTGCCAGCAGTGAAGTAGCGGGAAAAAACAATGAGCAGTTCTTC. The encoded protein is CASSEVAGKNNEQFF.

This clone is classed as large. V is TRBV13 and J is TRBJ1-1; TRBD1 agrees at 9 bases. The CDR3 totals 13 residues. Germline CDR1 PRHDT, CDR2 FYEKMQ (reference sequence). V dropped 4 bases and J dropped 7; count of bases not matched to a gene: 4. The CDR3 here is CASSSGQGREAFF. DNA of the CDR3: TGTGCCAGCAGCTCGGGACAGGGCCGTGAAGCTTTCTTT.

As for this clone: The sample holds other DNA sequences that translate to the same CDR3. This chain uses TRBV18 with TRBJ1-5, with 9 positions matching TRBD1. This CDR3 is built from 15 residues. V was clipped by 3 bases and J by 6 bases; unmatched bases: 6. Looked up from germline, CDR1 is KGHSH and CDR2 is LQKENI. CDR3 bases: TGTGCCAGCTCACCCGGGACAGGGAAAAGTCAGCCCCAGCATTTT. It codes for CASSPGTGKSQPQHF. Complete variable domain (other parts from reference TRBV18 and TRBJ1-5): NAGVMQNPRHLVRRRGQEARLRCSPMKGHSHVYWYRQLPEEGLKFMVYLQKENIIDESGMPKERFSAEFPKEGPSILRIQQVVRGDSAAYFCASSPGTGKSQPQHFGDGTRLSIL.

This chain joins TRBV4-3 and TRBJ2-3; 8 nucleotides line up with TRBD1. V shed 5 bases and J 4 bases; nucleotides not matched to a gene: 8. Germline values: CDR1 LGHNA, CDR2 YSLEER. The CDR3 consists of 15 residues. The CDR3 sequence: CASSLGQGASDTQYF. CDR3 nucleotide sequence: TGCGCCAGCAGCTTGGGGCAGGGGGCTTCAGATACGCAGTATTTT.

This chain uses TRBV7-8 with TRBJ2-5, with TRBD2 matching 7 bases. Germline CDR1 is SGHVS and CDR2 is FQNEAQ. This CDR3 contains 15 residues. Trimming cost V 5 bases and J 5 bases; bases outside gene matches: 11. CDR3 amino acids: CASSRTGGGAETQYF. The CDR3 coding sequence is TGTGCCAGCAGCCGAACGGGGGGAGGGGCCGAGACCCAGTACTTC.

This rearrangement joins TRBV18 to TRBJ1-1; D is unclear. V was trimmed by 1 base and J by 0 bases, leaving 12 bases between them. The CDR3 has 16 residues. CDR1 is KGHSH, CDR2 LQKENI, per germline. The CDR3, as DNA: TGTGCCAGCTCACCACGCCAGGTTGAAATGAACACTGAAGCTTTCTTT. Translated: CASSPRQVEMNTEAFF.

The gene calls are TRBV19 and TRBJ1-2; 9 bases are shared with TRBD1. V was clipped by 5 bases and J by 4 bases; unmatched bases: 11. The V gene's germline CDR1 is LNHDA and CDR2 SQIVND (reference sequence). CDR3 length equals 16 residues. CDR3 in DNA: TGTGCCAGTAGTGAACTGACAGGGGGAAGTAGCTATGGCTACACCTTC. Translation: CASSELTGGSSYGYTF.

This chain links TRBV2 with TRBJ2-7, with D uncertain. The germline V gene encodes CDR1 SNHLY and CDR2 FYNNEI. The V end was cut by 5 bases, the J end by 2 bases, with 16 bases between. The CDR3 totals 15 residues. For the CDR3, the DNA is TGTGCCAGCAGTCTACAGCTTCTGGGCCCCTACGAGCAGTACTTC. Translating gives CASSLQLLGPYEQYF.

V and J are TRBV11-2 and TRBJ2-2, with D uncertain. This CDR3 spans 15 amino acids. Between the trimmed V and J ends, which lost 1 base and 1 base, there was a span of 7 bases. CDR1 and CDR2 (germline): SGHAT, FQNNGV. CDR3 DNA: TGTGCCAGCAGCTTAGTTCTACTGAACACCGGGGAGCTGTTTTTT. This gives the protein CASSLVLLNTGELFF.

The chain combines TRBV2 with TRBJ1-4; D unresolved. With 5 bases removed from V and 6 bases from J, the gap between germline ends came to 10 bases. The germline V gene has CDR1 SNHLY and CDR2 FYNNEI. The CDR3 contains 13 residues. CDR3 loop: CASSLKRYEKLFF. DNA for the CDR3: TGTGCCAGCAGTTTAAAACGGTATGAAAAACTGTTTTTT.

This clone was observed a single time. The V call is TRBV4-1, the J call TRBJ1-3; D might be TRBD1 (6 bases). V lost 4 bases to trimming and J lost 0 bases, with 16 bases between them. The germline CDR1 and CDR2 sequences are MGHRA and YSYEKL. This CDR3 region has 17 residues. The CDR3 nucleotides read TGCGCCAGCAGCCGTGGGGGCCTTGTGAGCTCTGGAAACACCATATATTTT. Protein: CASSRGGLVSSGNTIYF.

The V and J genes are TRBV7-2 and TRBJ1-2; D ambiguous. Trimming cost V 1 base and J 7 bases, with 16 bases left between them. Germline V gene data show CDR1 as SGHTA and CDR2 as FQGNSA. The CDR3 consists of 15 residues. CDR3 coding DNA: TGTGCCAGCAGCTTAGTAGGCGAGTCAGGCCTTGGCTACACCTTC. It is translated as CASSLVGESGLGYTF.